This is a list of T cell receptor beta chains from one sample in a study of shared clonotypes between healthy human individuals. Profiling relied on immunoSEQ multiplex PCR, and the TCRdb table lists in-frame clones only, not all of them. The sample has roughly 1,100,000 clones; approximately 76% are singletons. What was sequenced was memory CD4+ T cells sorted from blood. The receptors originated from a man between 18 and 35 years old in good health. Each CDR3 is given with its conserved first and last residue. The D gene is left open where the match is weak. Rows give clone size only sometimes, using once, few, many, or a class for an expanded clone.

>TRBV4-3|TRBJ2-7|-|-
TGCGCCAGCAGCCAGGGTCGGACAATGAACTACGAGCAGTACTTC
CASSQGRTMNYEQYF
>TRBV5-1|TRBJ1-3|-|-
TGCGCCAGCAGCCCCGATCGGGAAAGCTCTGGAAACACCATATATTTT
CASSPDRESSGNTIYF
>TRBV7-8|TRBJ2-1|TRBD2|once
TGTGCCAGCAGCTTAGGGACTAGCGGGAGTTACCACAATGAGCAGTTCTTC
CASSLGTSGSYHNEQFF
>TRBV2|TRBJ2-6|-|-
TGTGCCAGCAGTGAAACAGGCTCCTCTGGGGCCAACGTCCTGACTTTC
CASSETGSSGANVLTF
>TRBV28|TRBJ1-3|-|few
TGTGCCAGCAGCCACGGAGGGGCTGGGTGGGGAAACACCATATATTTT
CASSHGGAGWGNTIYF
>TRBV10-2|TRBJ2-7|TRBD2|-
TGCGCCAGCAGTGGTCTAGCGGGTGTCTCCTACGAGCAGTACTTC
CASSGLAGVSYEQYF
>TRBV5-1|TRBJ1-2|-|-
TGCGCCAGCAGCTTGGAGCAGGGACTTGGCTACACCTTC
CASSLEQGLGYTF
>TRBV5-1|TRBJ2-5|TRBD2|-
TGCGCCAGCAGCTTGAGGACTAGCGGAGCTATTGAGACCCAGTACTTC
CASSLRTSGAIETQYF
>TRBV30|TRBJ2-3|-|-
TGTGCCTGGTCCGACGGGATGGCGGCAGATACGCAGTATTTT
CAWSDGMAADTQYF
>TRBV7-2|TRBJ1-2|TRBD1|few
TGTGCCAGCAGCCCACAGGGGACCTATGGCTACACCTTC
CASSPQGTYGYTF
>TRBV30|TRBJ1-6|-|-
TGTGCCTGGAGTGCCGGGAGCTCCTATAATTCACCCCTCCACTTT
CAWSAGSSYNSPLHF
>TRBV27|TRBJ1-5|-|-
TGTGCCAGCAGTATGCAGGGCAATCAGCCCCAGCATTTT
CASSMQGNQPQHF
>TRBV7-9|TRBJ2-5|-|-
TGTGCCAGCAGCTTAGGCCAGCGTGGGGAGACCCAGTACTTC
CASSLGQRGETQYF
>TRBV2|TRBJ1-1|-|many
TGTGCCAGCAGTGTGGGGGAGAACACTGAAGCTTTCTTT
CASSVGENTEAFF
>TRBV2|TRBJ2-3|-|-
TGTGCCAGCAGTGAGGGGACGCTAACAGATACGCAGTATTTT
CASSEGTLTDTQYF
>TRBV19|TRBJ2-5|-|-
TGTGCCAGTAGTAAGACTAGTATTCAAGAGACCCAGTACTTC
CASSKTSIQETQYF
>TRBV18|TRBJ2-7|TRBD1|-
TGTGCCAGCTCACAGACAGGGGCGAGAAGCTACGAGCAGTACTTC
CASSQTGARSYEQYF
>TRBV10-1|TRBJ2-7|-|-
TGCGCCACTAGTCCAGGGAGCTCCTACGAGCAGTACTTC
CATSPGSSYEQYF
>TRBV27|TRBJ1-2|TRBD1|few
TGTGCCAGCAGTTCCAAGGGACAGGGGGCTTATGGCTACACCTTC
CASSSKGQGAYGYTF
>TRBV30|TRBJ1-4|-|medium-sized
TGTGCCTGGACGTCCGGGGGGATGAGGGAAAAACTGTTTTTT
CAWTSGGMREKLFF
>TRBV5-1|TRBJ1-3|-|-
TGCGCCAGCAGCTCGGGAGGTCTGTCTGGAAACACCATATATTTT
CASSSGGLSGNTIYF
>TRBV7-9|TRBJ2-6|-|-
TGTGCCAGCATAGTGGAAGGAAGCTCTGGGGCCAACGTCCTGACTTTC
CASIVEGSSGANVLTF